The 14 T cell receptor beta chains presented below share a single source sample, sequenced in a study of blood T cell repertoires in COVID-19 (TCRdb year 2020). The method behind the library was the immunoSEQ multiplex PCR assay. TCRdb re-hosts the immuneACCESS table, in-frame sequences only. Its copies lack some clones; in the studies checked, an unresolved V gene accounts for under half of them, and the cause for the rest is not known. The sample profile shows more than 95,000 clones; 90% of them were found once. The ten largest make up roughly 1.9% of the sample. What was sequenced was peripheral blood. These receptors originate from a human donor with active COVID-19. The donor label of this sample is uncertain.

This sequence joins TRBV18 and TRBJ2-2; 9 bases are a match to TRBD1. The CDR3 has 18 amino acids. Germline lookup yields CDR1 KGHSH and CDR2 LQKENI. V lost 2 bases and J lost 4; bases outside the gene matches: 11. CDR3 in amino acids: CASSPFLSGQGITGELFF. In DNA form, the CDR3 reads TGTGCCAGCTCACCATTCCTGTCGGGACAGGGAATCACCGGGGAGCTGTTTTTT.

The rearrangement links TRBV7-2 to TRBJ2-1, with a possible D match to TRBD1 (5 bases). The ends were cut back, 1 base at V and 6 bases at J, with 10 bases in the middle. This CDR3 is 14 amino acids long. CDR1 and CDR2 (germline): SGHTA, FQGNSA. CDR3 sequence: CASSLGRASNEQFF. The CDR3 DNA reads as TGTGCCAGCAGCTTAGGCAGGGCAAGCAATGAGCAGTTCTTC.

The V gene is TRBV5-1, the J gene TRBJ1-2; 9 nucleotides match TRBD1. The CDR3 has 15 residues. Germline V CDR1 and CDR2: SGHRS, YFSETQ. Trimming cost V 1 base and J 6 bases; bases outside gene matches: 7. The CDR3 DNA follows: TGCGCCAGCAGCTTGACCTCTACAGGGGGCGATGGCTACACCTTC. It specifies CASSLTSTGGDGYTF.

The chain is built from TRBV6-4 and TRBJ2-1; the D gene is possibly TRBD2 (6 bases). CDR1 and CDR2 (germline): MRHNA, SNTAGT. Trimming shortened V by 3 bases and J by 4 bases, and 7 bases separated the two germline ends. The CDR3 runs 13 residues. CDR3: CASSERGYNEQFF. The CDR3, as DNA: TGTGCCAGCAGTGAGCGGGGTTACAATGAGCAGTTCTTC.

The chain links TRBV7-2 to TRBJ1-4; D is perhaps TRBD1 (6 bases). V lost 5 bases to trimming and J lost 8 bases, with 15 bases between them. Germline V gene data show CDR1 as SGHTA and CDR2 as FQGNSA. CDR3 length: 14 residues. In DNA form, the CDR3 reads TGTGCCAGCAGCGATCCAGGGGTTGGGGAAAAACTGTTTTTT. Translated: CASSDPGVGEKLFF.

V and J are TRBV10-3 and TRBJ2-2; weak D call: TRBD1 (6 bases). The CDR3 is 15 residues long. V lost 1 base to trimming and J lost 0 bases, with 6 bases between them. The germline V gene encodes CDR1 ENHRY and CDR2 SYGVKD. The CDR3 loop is CAISEWTANTGELFF. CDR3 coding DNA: TGTGCCATCAGTGAGTGGACAGCGAACACCGGGGAGCTGTTTTTT.

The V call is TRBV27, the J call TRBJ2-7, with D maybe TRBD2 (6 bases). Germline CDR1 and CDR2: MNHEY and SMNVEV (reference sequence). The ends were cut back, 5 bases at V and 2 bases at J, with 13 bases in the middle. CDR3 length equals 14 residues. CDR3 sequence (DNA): TGTGCCAGCAGTCCCCCCGGGACTCCCTACGAGCAGTACTTC. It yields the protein CASSPPGTPYEQYF.

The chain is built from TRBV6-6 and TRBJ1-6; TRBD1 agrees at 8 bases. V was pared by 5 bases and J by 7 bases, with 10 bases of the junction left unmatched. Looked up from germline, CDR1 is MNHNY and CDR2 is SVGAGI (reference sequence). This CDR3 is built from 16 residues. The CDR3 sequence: CASSTGQGASNSPLHF. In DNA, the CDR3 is TGTGCCAGCAGTACCGGACAGGGAGCTTCAAATTCACCCCTCCACTTT.

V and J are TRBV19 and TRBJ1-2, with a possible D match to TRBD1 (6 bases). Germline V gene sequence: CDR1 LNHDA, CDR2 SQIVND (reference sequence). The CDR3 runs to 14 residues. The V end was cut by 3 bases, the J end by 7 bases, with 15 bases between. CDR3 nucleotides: TGTGCCAGTAGTATCGGGCAGGGGATCTCTGGCTACACCTTC. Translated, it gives CASSIGQGISGYTF.

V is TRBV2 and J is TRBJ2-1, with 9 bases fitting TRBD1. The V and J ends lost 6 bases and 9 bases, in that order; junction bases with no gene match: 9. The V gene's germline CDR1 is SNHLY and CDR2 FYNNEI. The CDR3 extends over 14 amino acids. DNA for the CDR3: TGTGCCAGCAGCAGCTCAGGACAGGGGTTTGAGCAGTTCTTC. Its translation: CASSSSGQGFEQFF.

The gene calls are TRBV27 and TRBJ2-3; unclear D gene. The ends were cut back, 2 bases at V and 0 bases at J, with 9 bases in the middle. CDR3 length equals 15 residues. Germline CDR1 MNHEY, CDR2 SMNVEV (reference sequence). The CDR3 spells CASSLSFSSTDTQYF. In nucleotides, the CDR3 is TGTGCCAGCAGTTTAAGCTTCTCTAGCACAGATACGCAGTATTTT.

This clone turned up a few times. The CDR3 here is CASSNRDRGWDTEAFF. The CDR3 nucleotides are TGTGCCAGCAGCAACCGGGACAGGGGATGGGACACTGAAGCTTTCTTT. The chain joins TRBV28 to TRBJ1-1; the match to TRBD1 covers 10 bases. The CDR3 runs 16 residues. V shed 6 bases, J shed 3 bases, and the junction held 10 bases outside the gene matches. Germline V gene lookup returns CDR1 MDHEN and CDR2 SYDVKM.

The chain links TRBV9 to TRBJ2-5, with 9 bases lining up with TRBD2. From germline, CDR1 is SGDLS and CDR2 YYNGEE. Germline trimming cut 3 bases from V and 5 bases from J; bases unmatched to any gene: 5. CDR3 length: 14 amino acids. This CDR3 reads CASSAGLARETQYF. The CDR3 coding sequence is TGTGCCAGCAGCGCAGGACTAGCGAGGGAGACCCAGTACTTC.

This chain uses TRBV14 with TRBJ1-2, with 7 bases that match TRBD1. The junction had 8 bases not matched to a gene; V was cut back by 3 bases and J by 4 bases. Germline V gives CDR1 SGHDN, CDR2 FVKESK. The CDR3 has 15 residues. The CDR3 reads CASSQTGTEFYGYTF. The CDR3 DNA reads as TGTGCCAGCAGCCAGACCGGGACAGAGTTCTATGGCTACACCTTC.